The 28 T cell receptor beta chains below all came from one sample that was sequenced in a study of a mutant IDH1 vaccine in newly diagnosed glioma. Time point given: week 35, safety follow-up. Every vaccine dose comprised 300 ug of mutant IDH1 20-mer peptide plus topical imiquimod. No cognate antigen is known for these TCRs. TCRdb's table, derived via immunoSEQ multiplex PCR, lists solely in-frame clones and lacks some. The data show about 26,000 clones, 83% seen once. The starting material was PBMCs, obtained from a glioma patient whose treatment included an IDH1 peptide vaccine. These receptors were collected from a man aged 25-45 years with glioma.

This clone is a singleton in its sample. The chain has TRBV5-4 and TRBJ2-5; no firm D call. This CDR3 has 14 residues. Between the trimmed V and J ends, which lost 0 bases and 5 bases, there was a span of 11 bases. CDR1 is SGHNT and CDR2 is YYREEE in the germline V gene (reference sequence). The CDR3 protein is CASSLEQGRETQYF. The CDR3 nucleotides read TGTGCCAGCAGCTTGGAGCAAGGCCGGGAGACCCAGTACTTC.

The V call is TRBV4-1, the J call TRBJ1-1, with unresolved D. V was shortened by 1 base and J by 1 base, with 4 bases between the two germline ends. The CDR3 is 13 amino acids. Germline V gives CDR1 MGHRA, CDR2 YSYEKL. The DNA of the CDR3 is TGCGCCAGCAGCCAAGTTAGGAACACTGAAGCTTTCTTT. Amino acids: CASSQVRNTEAFF.

The CDR3 region is CASSHGQGRAFF. The CDR3 region has the DNA TGCGCCAGCAGCCATGGACAGGGGAGAGCTTTCTTT. The rearrangement uses TRBV5-1 and TRBJ1-1, with 9 bases aligning to TRBD1. Germline CDR1 and CDR2: SGHRS and YFSETQ. V shed 4 bases, J shed 10 bases, and the junction held 5 bases outside the gene matches. The CDR3 has 12 residues. The whole variable domain, remainder taken from reference TRBV5-1 and TRBJ1-1, is KAGVTQTPRYLIKTRGQQVTLSCSPISGHRSVSWYQQTPGQGLQFLFEYFSETQRNKGNFPGRFSGRQFSNSRSEMNVSTLELGDSALYLCASSHGQGRAFFGQGTRLTVV.

The chain links TRBV29-1 to TRBJ2-1, with 8 bases identical to TRBD2. The CDR3 length is 14 residues. The V gene end was trimmed by 7 bases and the J gene end by 4 bases; junction bases not matched to a gene: 9. CDR1 SQVTM and CDR2 ANQGSEA come from the germline V gene. For the CDR3, the DNA is TGCAGCGGTGGGGGGGGGACTAGTTACAATGAGCAGTTCTTC. It codes for CSGGGGTSYNEQFF.

The rearrangement links TRBV19 to TRBJ1-6; D gene uncertain. Germline V gene data show CDR1 as LNHDA and CDR2 as SQIVND (reference sequence). The ends were cut back, 5 bases at V and 7 bases at J, with 6 bases in the middle. CDR3 size: 12 residues. The CDR3 protein is CASSQPNSPLHF. CDR3 in DNA: TGTGCCAGTAGTCAACCGAATTCACCCCTCCACTTT. Full variable domain (outside the CDR3, taken from reference TRBV19 and TRBJ1-6): DGGITQSPKYLFRKEGQNVTLSCEQNLNHDAMYWYRQDPGQGLRLIYYSQIVNDFQKGDIAEGYSVSREKKESFPLTVTSAQKNPTAFYLCASSQPNSPLHFGNGTRLTVT.

The rearrangement links TRBV11-2 to TRBJ1-6; D is unclear. V lost 6 bases and J 14 bases, leaving 14 bases between the germline ends. CDR1 SGHAT and CDR2 FQNNGV come from the germline V gene. The CDR3 contains 12 residues. CDR3 sequence reads: CASSPDREALHF. DNA of the CDR3: TGTGCCAGCAGTCCTGATAGAGAAGCCCTCCACTTT.

The chain combines TRBV4-1 with TRBJ2-1; 7 positions match TRBD2. Germline V gene lookup returns CDR1 MGHRA and CDR2 YSYEKL. The CDR3 extends over 16 amino acids. Trimming removed 4 bases from V and 3 bases from J; junction bases left unmatched: 9. Here the CDR3 DNA reads TGCGCCAGCAGCCGTCCGGGGAGGGAGAACTACAATGAGCAGTTCTTC. Its translation is CASSRPGRENYNEQFF.

The chain uses TRBV27 and TRBJ1-1; a weak D match, TRBD1 (6 bases). The CDR3 covers 15 residues. Germline CDR1 is MNHEY and CDR2 is SMNVEV (reference sequence). Trimming removed 2 bases at V and 1 base at J, with 11 bases between. CDR3 in DNA: TGTGCCAGCAGTTTAATTTGGGGGCGGAACACTGAAGCTTTCTTT. It yields the protein CASSLIWGRNTEAFF.

The chain uses TRBV13 and TRBJ2-3; TRBD1 is a possible D gene (6 bases). V was cut by 5 bases and J by 1 base, with 10 bases left in between. Germline assignment: CDR1 PRHDT and CDR2 FYEKMQ (reference sequence). The CDR3 consists of 14 residues. CDR3 in DNA: TGTGCCAGCAGCCTGGACAGACGCACAGATACGCAGTATTTT. Protein sequence: CASSLDRRTDTQYF.

The rearrangement joins TRBV4-2 to TRBJ2-7, with 9 positions matching TRBD2. Unmatched junction bases numbered 4, after V lost 0 bases and J lost 4 bases. Germline CDR1 and CDR2: LGHNA and YNFKEQ. There are 15 residues in the CDR3. The CDR3 coding sequence is TGTGCCAGCAGCCAAGATGAGCGGGAGGTTTACGAGCAGTACTTC. This encodes CASSQDEREVYEQYF.

The chain joins TRBV29-1 to TRBJ2-6, with D possibly matching TRBD2 (6 bases). Between the trimmed V and J ends, which lost 4 bases and 4 bases, there was a span of 11 bases. Germline values: CDR1 SQVTM, CDR2 ANQGSEA. CDR3 length equals 14 residues. CDR3 sequence reads: CSVVEGPGANVLTF. DNA of the CDR3: TGCAGCGTTGTGGAGGGTCCCGGGGCCAACGTCCTGACTTTC. The complete variable domain, with remaining parts taken from reference TRBV29-1 and TRBJ2-6, reads SAVISQKPSRDICQRGTSLTIQCQVDSQVTMMFWYRQQPGQSLTLIATANQGSEATYESGFVIDKFPISRPNLTFSTLTVSNMSPEDSSIYLCSVVEGPGANVLTFGAGSRLTVL.

CDR3 region: CASSGEWPEAFF. In DNA form, the CDR3 reads TGTGCCAGCAGCGGTGAATGGCCTGAAGCTTTCTTT. The rearrangement uses TRBV7-9 and TRBJ1-1; D uncertain. The CDR3 has 12 residues. Germline loops: CDR1 SEHNR, CDR2 FQNEAQ (reference sequence). Trimming removed 5 bases at V and 6 bases at J, with 10 bases between.

This chain links TRBV4-2 with TRBJ1-2, with 8 bases matching TRBD1. Germline V gives CDR1 LGHNA, CDR2 YNFKEQ. The CDR3 length is 19 residues. V shed 3 bases and J 4 bases; nucleotides not matched to a gene: 19. The CDR3 DNA is TGTGCCAGCAGCCAGATTCCGCGACAAGACAGGGGTTTCATCTATGGCTACACCTTC. Amino acid sequence: CASSQIPRQDRGFIYGYTF.

This clone was recorded only once. The chain carries TRBV7-6 and TRBJ2-7, with a weak D call TRBD1 (5 bases). This CDR3 spans 14 amino acids. From germline, CDR1 is SGHVS and CDR2 FNYEAQ. V lost 5 bases and J lost 3, with 14 bases in between. CDR3 amino acids: CASSLGHLNYEQYF. The CDR3 bases are TGTGCCAGCAGCCTAGGACACCTAAACTACGAGCAGTACTTC.

The rearrangement joins TRBV7-2 to TRBJ2-3; D ambiguous. Germline loops: CDR1 SGHTA, CDR2 FQGNSA. The CDR3 loop spans 15 amino acids. V dropped 8 bases and J dropped 0 bases, with 15 bases sitting between them. CDR3 sequence: CASAVYQQSTDTQYF. The CDR3 DNA reads TGTGCCAGCGCCGTTTACCAGCAAAGCACAGATACGCAGTATTTT. Full variable domain (missing parts from reference TRBV7-2 and TRBJ2-3): GAGVSQSPSNKVTEKGKDVELRCDPISGHTALYWYRQSLGQGLEFLIYFQGNSAPDKSGLPSDRFSAERTGGSVSTLTIQRTQQEDSAVYLCASAVYQQSTDTQYFGPGTRLTVL.

This rearrangement joins TRBV6-1 to TRBJ2-7, with D perhaps matching TRBD2 (6 bases). V gave up 5 bases and J gave up 5 bases, with 13 bases separating them. This CDR3 contains 13 residues. Germline CDR1 and CDR2: MNHNS and SASEGT. DNA for the CDR3: TGTGCCAGCAGTCGGGGACTGGAAAACGAGCAGTACTTC. It codes for CASSRGLENEQYF.

The genes are TRBV20-1 and TRBJ1-2, with 9 bases that match TRBD1. The CDR3 runs to 11 residues. The germline gives CDR1 DFQATT, CDR2 SNEGSKA (reference sequence). V lost 6 bases to trimming and J lost 6 bases; unmatched junction nucleotides: 2. The CDR3 region is CSATGGNGYTF. The CDR3 DNA reads as TGCAGTGCAACAGGGGGCAATGGCTACACCTTC.

The rearrangement uses TRBV6-5 and TRBJ2-3; 14 bases align to TRBD2. In germline, CDR1 is MNHEY, CDR2 SVGAGI. The CDR3 runs to 16 residues. Losses at the gene ends were 2 bases for V and 6 bases for J; bases not matched to a gene: 4. DNA for the CDR3: TGTGCCAGCAGTTACAGGACTAGCGGGAGGCCGGATACGCAGTATTTT. It encodes CASSYRTSGRPDTQYF.

This clone came up once. The chain has TRBV21-1 and TRBJ2-2; the DNA was not used to check the table's D call, TRBD2. TRBV21-1 is listed as a pseudogene. The CDR3 runs to 15 residues. The CDR3 sequence: CASSSSGGAKGELFF. The CDR3 nucleotides read TGTGCCAGCAGCTCTAGCGGGGGGGCAAAGGGGGAGCTGTTTTTT.

The chain joins TRBV5-4 to TRBJ1-5; D ambiguous. Trimming shortened V by 4 bases and J by 1 base, and 12 bases separated the two germline ends. The CDR3 spans 15 residues. The V gene's germline CDR1 is SGHNT and CDR2 YYREEE (reference sequence). The DNA of the CDR3 is TGTGCCAGCAGCCGAGAACAAGGGAGCAATCAGCCCCAGCATTTT. Amino acids: CASSREQGSNQPQHF.

CDR3 sequence (DNA): TGCAGCGGCGGACGGACAGACTCTTCAGATACGCAGTATTTT. This encodes CSGGRTDSSDTQYF. This chain links TRBV29-1 with TRBJ2-3, with D maybe TRBD1 (6 bases). Trimming took off 7 bases at V and 4 bases at J, with 18 bases between the two ends. The CDR3 length is 14 residues. CDR1 SQVTM and CDR2 ANQGSEA come from the germline V gene.

The chain joins TRBV7-2 to TRBJ2-7, with no clear D. Looked up from germline, CDR1 is SGHTA and CDR2 is FQGNSA. This CDR3 has 13 amino acids. The germline V and J ends were trimmed by 6 bases and 5 bases, with 14 bases remaining between them. The CDR3 nucleotides read TGTGCCAGCAGTAGTTTTGCAATAGACGAGCAGTACTTC. It yields the protein CASSSFAIDEQYF.

This chain connects TRBV6-5 to TRBJ2-7; D assignment may be TRBD1 or TRBD2 (6 bases each). V lost 9 bases and J 4 bases, leaving 16 bases between the germline ends. CDR3 length equals 13 residues. From germline, CDR1 is MNHEY and CDR2 SVGAGI. The CDR3 protein is CARFGGPPYEQYF. In DNA form, the CDR3 reads TGTGCCAGATTTGGGGGGCCCCCTTACGAGCAGTACTTC.

The chain employs TRBV10-3 and TRBJ1-3, with D tentatively TRBD1 (6 bases). Germline CDR1 and CDR2: ENHRY and SYGVKD. Trimming removed 3 bases at V and 0 bases at J, with 9 bases between. The CDR3 has 15 residues. The CDR3 DNA reads TGTGCCATCAGTGATCAGGGGACCTCTGGAAACACCATATATTTT. Amino acid sequence: CAISDQGTSGNTIYF.

This clone has only one observation. V is TRBV27 and J is TRBJ1-5; 7 bases line up with TRBD1. The V gene's germline CDR1 is MNHEY and CDR2 SMNVEV (reference sequence). V gave up 4 bases and J gave up 8 bases; unmatched junction bases: 8. This CDR3 contains 14 residues. The CDR3 sequence: CASSSTGELEPQHF. The CDR3 DNA reads TGTGCCAGCAGTTCTACAGGGGAGCTTGAGCCCCAGCATTTT.

The chain recombines TRBV7-9 with TRBJ2-2; no firm D call. There are 15 residues in the CDR3. Trimming stripped 5 bases from V and 5 bases from J, with 15 bases between. CDR1 is SEHNR, CDR2 FQNEAQ, per germline (reference sequence). CDR3 loop: CASSNPARGTGELFF. DNA of the CDR3: TGTGCCAGCAGCAATCCCGCGAGAGGAACCGGGGAGCTGTTTTTT.

This chain links TRBV7-6 with TRBJ2-7; D not certain. Per the germline V gene, CDR1 is SGHVS and CDR2 is FNYEAQ. The CDR3 runs to 13 residues. V lost 2 bases, J lost 0 bases, and 5 bases lay in between. This CDR3 reads CASSLRDSYEQYF. CDR3 DNA: TGTGCCAGCAGCTTACGAGACTCCTACGAGCAGTACTTC.

V usage is TRBV19 and J usage is TRBJ2-5; 8 bases fit TRBD1. Per the germline V gene, CDR1 is LNHDA and CDR2 is SQIVND (reference sequence). CDR3 length: 15 residues. Trimming removed 3 bases from V and 3 bases from J; junction bases left unmatched: 6. The CDR3 DNA reads as TGTGCCAGTAGTATGGCCAGGGGGCCGGAAGAGACCCAGTACTTC. This sequence encodes CASSMARGPEETQYF.